The source of this T cell receptor (beta chain) is a study of T-cell reconstitution after alpha-beta-depleted transplantation in children. Study outcomes and limitations: Elevated TCRbeta diversity at day 60 was traced, in some patients, to surviving recipient T cells and thymic progenitors. Two months or so post-transplant, alpha-beta T cells reportedly derived from several hundred expanded graft clones. Newly generated T cells supplied most T-cell counts and diversity one year post-transplant.

The CDR3 has 14 residues. Trimming took off 3 bases at V and 1 base at J, with 9 bases between the two ends. The TCRbeta library was prepared with unique molecular identifiers. A single record per CDR3 protein comes from TCRdb applying MiXCR to the PCR reads. Here the sample spans hundreds of thousands of distinct CDR3 sequences, 20% to 25% being singletons. Many counts were recorded for this clonotype. Its specificity is unknown. The chain joins TRBV12-3 or TRBV12-4 to TRBJ2-5, with D possibly matching TRBD1 (6 bases). The TCR comes from a boy younger than two who had a stem cell transplant for acute myeloid leukemia, so the T cells may come from the graft donor. The specimen was PBMCs, mostly from graft donor cells, collected 360 days after TCRalphabeta/CD19-depleted stem cell transplant. The CDR3 sequence is CASSLEGGQETQYF. For the CDR3, the DNA is TGTGCCAGCAGTTTGGAAGGGGGCCAAGAGACCCAGTACTTC.